These T cell receptor beta chains were read from a single sample in a study of blood T cell repertoires in COVID-19. TCRdb's table, derived via immunoSEQ multiplex PCR, lists solely in-frame clones and lacks some. The sample has around 300,000 clones, approximately 90% seen once. Sequencing was performed on peripheral blood. These receptors were obtained from a man between 18 and 35 years old with active or convalescent COVID-19. The CDR3 runs from the conserved cysteine through the conserved F or W. A D gene is named only where the DNA matches it firmly. A clone size is listed for some rows: how often the clone was seen (once, few, many), or a class if it is expanded.

V gene: TRBV7-9
J gene: TRBJ1-2
clone size: .
D gene: .
CDR3 DNA: TGTGCCAGCAGCCTACAGGGTTCCGATGGCTACACCTTC
CDR3 protein: CASSLQGSDGYTF

V gene: TRBV27
J gene: TRBJ2-3
clone size: few
D gene: TRBD2
CDR3 DNA: TGTGCCAGCAGTTTGCGACTAGCGGGTACGAGCACAGATACGCAGTATTTT
CDR3 protein: CASSLRLAGTSTDTQYF

V gene: TRBV9
J gene: TRBJ2-5
clone size: .
D gene: TRBD2
CDR3 DNA: TGTGCCAGCAGCGTAGAGCGGGGGTCCTACGAGACCCAGTACTTC
CDR3 protein: CASSVERGSYETQYF

V gene: TRBV27
J gene: TRBJ1-1
clone size: .
D gene: .
CDR3 DNA: TGTGCCAGCAGTTTATTGCCAGGGGTTAACACTGAAGCTTTCTTT
CDR3 protein: CASSLLPGVNTEAFF

V gene: TRBV27
J gene: TRBJ2-2
clone size: .
D gene: .
CDR3 DNA: TGTGCCAGCAGTTGGTCAGGTGTGACCGGGGAGCTGTTTTTT
CDR3 protein: CASSWSGVTGELFF

V gene: TRBV7-9
J gene: TRBJ2-1
clone size: .
D gene: .
CDR3 DNA: TGTGCCAGCAGCTTATTACAGGTCCACAATGAGCAGTTCTTC
CDR3 protein: CASSLLQVHNEQFF

V gene: TRBV2
J gene: TRBJ1-6
clone size: .
D gene: TRBD1
CDR3 DNA: TGTGCCAGCAGTGGGGGAGCAGGGGGCGTTTTTCATTCACCCCTCCACTTT
CDR3 protein: CASSGGAGGVFHSPLHF

V gene: TRBV29-1
J gene: TRBJ2-3
clone size: .
D gene: .
CDR3 DNA: TGCAGCGTCCCTACCAACCGGGACTCCCGAACAGATACGCAGTATTTT
CDR3 protein: CSVPTNRDSRTDTQYF

V gene: TRBV4-1
J gene: TRBJ2-1
clone size: few
D gene: .
CDR3 DNA: TGCGCCAGCAGCCAACAGGGGTTAGGGCGGGCCACCCCCGGTGAGCAGTTCTTC
CDR3 protein: CASSQQGLGRATPGEQFF

V gene: TRBV10-2
J gene: TRBJ2-5
clone size: .
D gene: TRBD1
CDR3 DNA: TGCGCCAGCAATCAACAGGGGGTCCTGGAGACCCAGTACTTC
CDR3 protein: CASNQQGVLETQYF

V gene: TRBV7-2
J gene: TRBJ1-2
clone size: few
D gene: .
CDR3 DNA: TGTGCCAGCAGCTCCAACAGGGTCGGGAACTATGGCTACACCTTC
CDR3 protein: CASSSNRVGNYGYTF

V gene: TRBV7-3
J gene: TRBJ2-3
clone size: .
D gene: .
CDR3 DNA: TGTGCCAGCAGCTTTTCTGGCAGGCCTAGCACAGATACGCAGTATTTT
CDR3 protein: CASSFSGRPSTDTQYF

V gene: TRBV2
J gene: TRBJ2-1
clone size: .
D gene: TRBD1
CDR3 DNA: TGTGCCAGCAGTGACTGGCAGGGGGCTTGGAATGAGCAGTTCTTC
CDR3 protein: CASSDWQGAWNEQFF